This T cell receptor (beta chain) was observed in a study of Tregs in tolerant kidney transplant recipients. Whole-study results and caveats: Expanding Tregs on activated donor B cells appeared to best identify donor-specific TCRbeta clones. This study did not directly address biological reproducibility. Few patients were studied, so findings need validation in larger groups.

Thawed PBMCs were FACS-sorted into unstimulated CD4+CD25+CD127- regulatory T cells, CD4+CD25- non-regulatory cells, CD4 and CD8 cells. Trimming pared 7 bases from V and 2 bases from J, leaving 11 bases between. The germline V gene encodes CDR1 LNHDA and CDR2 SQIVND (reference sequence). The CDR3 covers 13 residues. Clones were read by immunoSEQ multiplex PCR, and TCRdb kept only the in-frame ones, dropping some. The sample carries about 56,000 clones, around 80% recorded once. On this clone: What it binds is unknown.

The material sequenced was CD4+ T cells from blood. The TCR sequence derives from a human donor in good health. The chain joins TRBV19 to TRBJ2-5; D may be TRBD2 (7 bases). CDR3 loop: CASKRGGQETQYF. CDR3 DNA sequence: TGTGCCAGTAAAAGGGGGGGGCAAGAGACCCAGTACTTC.